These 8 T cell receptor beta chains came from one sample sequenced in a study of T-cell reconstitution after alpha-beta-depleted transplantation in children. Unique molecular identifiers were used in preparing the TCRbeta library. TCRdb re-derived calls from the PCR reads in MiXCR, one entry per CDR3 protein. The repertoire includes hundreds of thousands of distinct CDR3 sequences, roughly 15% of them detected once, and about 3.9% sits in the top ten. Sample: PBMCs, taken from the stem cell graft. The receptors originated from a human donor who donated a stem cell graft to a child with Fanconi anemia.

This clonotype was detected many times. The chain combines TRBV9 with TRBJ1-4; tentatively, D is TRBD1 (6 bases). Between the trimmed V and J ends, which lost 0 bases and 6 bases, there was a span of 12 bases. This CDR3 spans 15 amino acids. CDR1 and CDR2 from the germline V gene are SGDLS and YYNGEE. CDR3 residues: CASSVDTGQDEKLFF. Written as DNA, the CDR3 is TGTGCCAGCAGCGTAGATACAGGGCAGGATGAAAAACTGTTTTTT.

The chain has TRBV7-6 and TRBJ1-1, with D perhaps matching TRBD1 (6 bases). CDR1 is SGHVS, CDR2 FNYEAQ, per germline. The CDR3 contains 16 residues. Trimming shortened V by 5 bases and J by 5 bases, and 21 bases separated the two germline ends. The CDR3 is CASSPRGGASRTEAFF. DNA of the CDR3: TGTGCCAGCAGCCCGAGGGGGGGCGCGAGTCGGACTGAAGCTTTCTTT. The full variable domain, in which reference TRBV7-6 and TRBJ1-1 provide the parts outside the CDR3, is GAGVSQSPRYKVTKRGQDVALRCDPISGHVSLYWYRQALGQGPEFLTYFNYEAQQDKSGLPNDRFSAERPEGSISTLTIQRTEQRDSAMYRCASSPRGGASRTEAFFGQGTRLTVV.

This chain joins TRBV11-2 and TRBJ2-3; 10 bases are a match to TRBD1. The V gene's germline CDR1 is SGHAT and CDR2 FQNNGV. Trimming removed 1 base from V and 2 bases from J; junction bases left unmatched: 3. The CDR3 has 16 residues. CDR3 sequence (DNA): TGTGCCAGCAGCTTAGTAGGGACAGGGGACACAGATACGCAGTATTTT. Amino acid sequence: CASSLVGTGDTDTQYF.

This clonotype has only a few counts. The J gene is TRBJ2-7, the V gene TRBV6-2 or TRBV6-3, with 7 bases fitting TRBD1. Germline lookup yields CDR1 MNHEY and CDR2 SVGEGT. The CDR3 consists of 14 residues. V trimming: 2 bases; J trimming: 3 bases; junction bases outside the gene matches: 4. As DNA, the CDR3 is TGTGCCAGCAGTTACATAGGACAGGACTACGAGCAGTACTTC. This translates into CASSYIGQDYEQYF.

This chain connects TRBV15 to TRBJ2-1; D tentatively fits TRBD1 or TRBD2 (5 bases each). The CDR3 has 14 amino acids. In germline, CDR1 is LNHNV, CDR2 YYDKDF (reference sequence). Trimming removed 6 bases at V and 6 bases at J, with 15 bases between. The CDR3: CATRMGPNSNEQFF. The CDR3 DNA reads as TGTGCCACCAGAATGGGACCGAACAGCAATGAGCAGTTCTTC.

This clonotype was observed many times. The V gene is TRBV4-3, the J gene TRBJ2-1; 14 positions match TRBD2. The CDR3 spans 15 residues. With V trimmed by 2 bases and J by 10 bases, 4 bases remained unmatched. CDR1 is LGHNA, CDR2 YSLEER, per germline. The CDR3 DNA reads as TGCGCCAGCAGCCAACGACTAGCGGGGGGGCGGGAGCAGTTCTTC. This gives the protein CASSQRLAGGREQFF.

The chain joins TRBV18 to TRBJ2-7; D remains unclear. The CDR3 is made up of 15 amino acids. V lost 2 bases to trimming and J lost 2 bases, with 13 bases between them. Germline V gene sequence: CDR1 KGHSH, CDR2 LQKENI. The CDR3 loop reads CASSPVMAGAYEQYV. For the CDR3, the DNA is TGTGCCAGCTCACCAGTGATGGCAGGAGCCTACGAGCAGTACGTC.

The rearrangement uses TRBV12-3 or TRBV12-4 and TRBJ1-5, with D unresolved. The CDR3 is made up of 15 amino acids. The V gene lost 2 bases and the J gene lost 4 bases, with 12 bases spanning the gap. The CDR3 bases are TGTGCCAGCAGTTTAAGTTCAGCGCCTAATCAGCCCCAGCATTTT. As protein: CASSLSSAPNQPQHF.